This T cell receptor (beta chain) was identified during a study of cytomegalovirus exposure and HLA in healthy donors. About this clone: Its antigen is unidentified.

This CDR3 has 15 residues. Germline V CDR1 and CDR2: SGHTA, FQGNSA. The V and J ends lost 3 bases and 2 bases respectively, with 11 bases between them. General study points: The dataset shows that most TCR sequences were rare, while some public TCRs occurred in many donors. Exclusion as indistinguishable affected some V segments, including TRBV6-2 and TRBV6-3. Highly shared sequence variants in one cluster were likely a sequencing artifact. Prior analysis indicated that the majority of TCR beta V segments exhibited productivity approximately 87% or approximately 30% of the time.

Vbeta (60) and Jbeta (13) primers were used in the PCR. Produced via immunoSEQ multiplex PCR; TCRdb's table is partial and in-frame only. The sample shows 200,000 or so clones, 70% to 85% of them seen only once. This TCR was sampled from a boy aged 2 to 9 in good health and CMV-seronegative. V and J are TRBV7-2 and TRBJ2-1; D perhaps matches TRBD2 (7 bases). Sample: PBMCs. The CDR3 region is CASSFAGGPYNEQFF. The CDR3 region has the DNA TGTGCCAGCAGCTTCGCCGGGGGGCCCTACAATGAGCAGTTCTTC. The whole variable domain, filled in from reference TRBV7-2 and TRBJ2-1, reads GAGVSQSPSNKVTEKGKDVELRCDPISGHTALYWYRQSLGQGLEFLIYFQGNSAPDKSGLPSDRFSAERTGGSVSTLTIQRTQQEDSAVYLCASSFAGGPYNEQFFGPGTRLTVL.